The entry that follows covers one T cell receptor (beta chain) sequence. The antigen is not known. Assay: immunoSEQ multiplex PCR; the TCRdb copy retains only in-frame clones and omits some. The sample holds about 870,000 clones; 80% to 95% are singletons and the top ten take 24%. The data derive from a study of shared clonotypes between healthy human individuals. Findings and limits, study-wide: Shared clonotypes: roughly 5% naive CD4, 3% to 3.5% naive CD8, under 2.5% memory CD4, over 0.3% memory CD8.

The CDR3 is 14 amino acids. Germline V gene lookup returns CDR1 SQVTM and CDR2 ANQGSEA. Between the trimmed V and J ends, which lost 7 bases and 0 bases, there was a span of 13 bases. CD45RO-negative CD8 cells positively selected for CCR7 made up the naive population, which excluded terminally differentiated effector memory CD45RA+ cells. The sample taken for sequencing was naive CD8+ T cells sorted from blood. The rearrangement joins TRBV29-1 to TRBJ2-1; no reliable D call. The sequence derives from a man under 40 in good health. The DNA for the CDR3 is TGCAGCGCTTACGCGGAAAGCTCCTACAATGAGCAGTTCTTC. This encodes CSAYAESSYNEQFF.